Described below is a single T cell receptor beta chain sequence and its context. Its cognate antigen is unknown. TCRdb reprocessed the 5' RACE reads and stores each CDR3 protein as one record, lacking DNA. This repertoire comprises about 390,000 distinct CDR3 sequences; its ten largest clones make up around 10%. This record belongs to a study of T cells expressing NK-cell markers. Overall study: Seven sequenced donors out of eight were HCMV-seropositive, one seronegative.

Study-wide results and caveats: In a group of several donors, dominant NKG2C+ clonotypes represented 1.0-7.0% of CD8+ T cells.

In germline, CDR1 is LNHNV, CDR2 YYDKDF (reference sequence). The CDR3 covers 14 residues. The clonotype comes from a woman aged 50 to 60 in good health. The chain uses TRBV15 and TRBJ2-7. Source material: blood T cells: a sorted CD56 or NKG2C T cell subset, CD4+ or CD8+ T cells, or bulk PBMC T cells (not recorded which). CDR3 sequence: CATSKGERWDEQYF.